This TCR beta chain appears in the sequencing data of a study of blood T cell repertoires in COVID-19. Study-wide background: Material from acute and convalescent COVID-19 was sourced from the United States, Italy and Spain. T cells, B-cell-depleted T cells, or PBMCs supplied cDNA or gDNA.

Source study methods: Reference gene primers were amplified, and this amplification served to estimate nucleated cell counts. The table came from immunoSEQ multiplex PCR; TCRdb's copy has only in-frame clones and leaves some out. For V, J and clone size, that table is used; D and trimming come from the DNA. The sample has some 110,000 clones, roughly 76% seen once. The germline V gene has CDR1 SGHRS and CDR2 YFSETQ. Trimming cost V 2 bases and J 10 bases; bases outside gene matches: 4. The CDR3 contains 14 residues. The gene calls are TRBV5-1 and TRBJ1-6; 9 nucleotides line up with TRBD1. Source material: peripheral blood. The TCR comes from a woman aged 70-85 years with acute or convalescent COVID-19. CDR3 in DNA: TGCGCCAGCAGCTTCGACAGGGGGGGCTCACCCCTCCACTTT. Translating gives CASSFDRGGSPLHF.